This passage covers 24 T cell receptor beta chains from one sample sequenced in a study of OX40 agonist ivuxolimab in advanced cancers. The assay was immunoSEQ multiplex PCR, and TCRdb's table has in-frame clones only and misses some. The sample contains almost 90,000 clones, around nine tenths of which appear only once. Specimen: CD4+ or CD8+ T cells sorted from blood, collected in a trial of the OX40 agonist ivuxolimab. These receptors all come from an adult with an advanced solid tumor such as melanoma, head and neck, liver or kidney cancer.

This chain connects TRBV6-1 to TRBJ2-7; D ambiguous. Per the germline V gene, CDR1 is MNHNS and CDR2 is SASEGT. Trimming removed 3 bases from V and 4 bases from J, with 16 bases in between. CDR3 length equals 15 residues. Here the CDR3 reads CASSDSRKPGYEQYF. For the CDR3, the DNA is TGTGCCAGCAGTGACTCCAGGAAACCTGGGTACGAGCAGTACTTC.

J is TRBJ2-2 and V is TRBV11-2; 9 nucleotides match TRBD2. Per the germline V gene, CDR1 is SGHAT and CDR2 is FQNNGV. This CDR3 is built from 15 residues. V lost 5 bases and J lost 7; bases outside the gene matches: 8. In nucleotides, the CDR3 is TGTGCCAGCAGCCACAGCGGGGGGCAGGGCGGGGAGCTGTTTTTT. Its translation is CASSHSGGQGGELFF.

The gene calls are TRBV25-1 and TRBJ1-2; D ambiguous. From germline, CDR1 is MGHDK and CDR2 SYGVNS. This CDR3 is built from 11 residues. Between the trimmed V and J ends, which lost 5 bases and 6 bases, there was a span of 7 bases. The chain's CDR3 is CASSIGHGYTF. CDR3 bases: TGTGCCAGCAGTATTGGGCATGGCTACACCTTC.

The V and J genes are TRBV5-6 and TRBJ2-3, with 10 bases identical to TRBD2. The CDR3 loop spans 15 amino acids. CDR1 and CDR2 from the germline V gene are SGHDT and YYEEEE. After removal of 1 base from V and 3 bases from J, the junction contained 2 bases not matched to a gene. The DNA for the CDR3 is TGTGCCAGCAGCTTGAGGACTAGCGGTACAGATACGCAGTATTTT. Translation: CASSLRTSGTDTQYF.

This chain uses TRBV15 with TRBJ2-3; D perhaps matches TRBD2 (6 bases). The V end was cut by 0 bases, the J end by 0 bases, with 13 bases between. CDR1 is LNHNV, CDR2 YYDKDF, per germline (reference sequence). This CDR3 contains 17 residues. Written as DNA, the CDR3 is TGTGCCACCAGCAGAGATTGGCGCCGGGGGAGCACAGATACGCAGTATTTT. Protein sequence: CATSRDWRRGSTDTQYF.

The chain links TRBV19 to TRBJ1-1; D is ambiguous. Germline V gene sequence: CDR1 LNHDA, CDR2 SQIVND (reference sequence). The V end lost 3 bases, the J end lost 4 bases, and 6 bases lay between the germline ends. The CDR3 is 12 amino acids. CDR3 nucleotides: TGTGCCAGTAGTATGCTGGGCACTGAAGCTTTCTTT. The encoded protein is CASSMLGTEAFF.

The chain links TRBV19 to TRBJ2-7; D is ambiguous. This CDR3 has 14 residues. Germline V CDR1 and CDR2: LNHDA, SQIVND (reference sequence). The V end lost 1 base, the J end lost 3 bases, and 10 bases lay between the germline ends. The CDR3 protein is CASSIGYLGYEQYF. The CDR3 coding sequence is TGTGCCAGTAGTATAGGGTACCTGGGCTACGAGCAGTACTTC.

The chain couples TRBV9 to TRBJ2-2; a possible D gene is TRBD1 (6 bases). This CDR3 is built from 16 residues. Per germline, CDR1 SGDLS and CDR2 YYNGEE. Trimming shortened V by 3 bases and J by 4 bases, and 16 bases separated the two germline ends. CDR3 residues: CASSGGPKGTTGELFF. The CDR3 nucleotides read TGTGCCAGCAGCGGGGGGCCTAAGGGGACCACCGGGGAGCTGTTTTTT.

This clone was observed once. The chain links TRBV5-5 to TRBJ1-1, with 8 bases identical to TRBD1. V shed 4 bases and J 1 base; nucleotides not matched to a gene: 9. The CDR3 contains 16 residues. Germline-derived CDR1 and CDR2 are SGHKS and YYEKEE (reference sequence). CDR3: CASSHPTGAGNTEAFF. The CDR3 coding sequence is TGTGCCAGCAGCCATCCGACAGGGGCGGGGAACACTGAAGCTTTCTTT.

This rearrangement joins TRBV6-5 to TRBJ1-3, with 7 bases identical to TRBD1. The CDR3 spans 15 residues. Germline V gene data show CDR1 as MNHEY and CDR2 as SVGAGI. V dropped 6 bases and J dropped 4; count of bases not matched to a gene: 9. The CDR3 DNA sequence: TGTGCCAGCAGACCGGACAGGTCGGGGGGAAACACCATATATTTT. Its protein product is CASRPDRSGGNTIYF.

Only one count was recorded for this clone. This rearrangement joins TRBV9 to TRBJ2-3, with 11 bases that match TRBD2. Germline CDR1 reads SGDLS; CDR2 reads YYNGEE. The CDR3 length is 16 residues. The trim removed 3 bases at V and 3 bases at J, leaving 6 bases unmatched. The CDR3 spells CASSAGIAGGTDTQYF. Here the CDR3 DNA reads TGTGCCAGCAGCGCCGGGATAGCGGGAGGGACAGATACGCAGTATTTT.

The chain is built from TRBV7-9 and TRBJ1-2; D remains ambiguous. The CDR3 runs 13 residues. The V end was cut by 7 bases, the J end by 8 bases, with 17 bases between. From germline, CDR1 is SEHNR and CDR2 FQNEAQ (reference sequence). The CDR3 protein is CASIKDLGSGYTF. CDR3 bases: TGTGCCAGCATCAAGGATTTAGGGAGCGGCTACACCTTC. Full variable domain (missing parts from reference TRBV7-9 and TRBJ1-2): DTGVSQNPRHKITKRGQNVTFRCDPISEHNRLYWYRQTLGQGPEFLTYFQNEAQLEKSRLLSDRFSAERPKGSFSTLEIQRTEQGDSAMYLCASIKDLGSGYTFGSGTRLTVV.

J is TRBJ1-2 and V is TRBV5-8, with TRBD1 as a possible D gene (5 bases). V lost 4 bases and J lost 5, with 27 bases in between. This CDR3 comprises 18 residues. The germline V gene has CDR1 SGHTS and CDR2 YDEGEE. The CDR3 sequence is CASSATQEAYPLGYGYTF. Written as DNA, the CDR3 is TGTGCCAGCAGCGCGACACAGGAGGCTTATCCCTTGGGGTATGGCTACACCTTC.

CDR3 protein: CAWGHIDSYGYTF. CDR3 nucleotides: TGTGCCTGGGGCCACATCGACAGCTATGGCTACACCTTC. The V call is TRBV30, the J call TRBJ1-2; tentative D call: TRBD1 (5 bases). The CDR3 sequence is 13 residues long. Germline V lookup: CDR1 GTSNPN, CDR2 SVGIG (reference sequence). The V end was cut by 5 bases, the J end by 4 bases, with 14 bases between.

The V gene is TRBV7-7, the J gene TRBJ2-2; D may be TRBD2 (5 bases). Germline CDR1 reads SSHAT; CDR2 reads FNYEAQ (reference sequence). The CDR3 consists of 17 residues. Trimming took 0 bases from V and 5 from J, leaving 16 bases between them. This chain's CDR3 is CASSLAPRGSNTGELFF. For the CDR3, the DNA is TGTGCCAGCAGCTTAGCCCCCCGAGGGAGTAATACCGGGGAGCTGTTTTTT.

By sample share, this clone is medium-sized (0.01 to 0.1%). The chain carries TRBV19 and TRBJ1-5; TRBD1 aligns across 7 bases. V lost 5 bases, J lost 7 bases, and 5 bases stayed unmatched. This CDR3 spans 13 amino acids. Germline CDR1 and CDR2: LNHDA and SQIVND (reference sequence). In DNA form, the CDR3 reads TGTGCCAGTAGTCCGACAGGGAACCAGCCCCAGCATTTT. Encoded protein: CASSPTGNQPQHF.

The chain has TRBV28 and TRBJ2-5; D unresolved. This CDR3 is built from 16 residues. V dropped 4 bases and J dropped 2 bases, with 17 bases sitting between them. Looked up from germline, CDR1 is MDHEN and CDR2 is SYDVKM. The CDR3 reads CASSSPLGLAQETQYF. CDR3 nucleotide sequence: TGTGCCAGCAGTTCCCCATTAGGGCTGGCACAAGAGACCCAGTACTTC.

The chain is built from TRBV19 and TRBJ1-6; D is unresolved. The V end lost 4 bases, the J end lost 10 bases, and 14 bases lay between the germline ends. Germline loops: CDR1 LNHDA, CDR2 SQIVND (reference sequence). The CDR3 has 14 residues. CDR3 sequence: CASSTEELGSPLHF. The DNA of the CDR3 is TGTGCCAGTAGTACTGAGGAGTTGGGCTCACCCCTCCACTTT.

The chain has TRBV19 and TRBJ2-3; tentative D call: TRBD1 (7 bases). Per germline, CDR1 LNHDA and CDR2 SQIVND (reference sequence). The CDR3 has 14 residues. V was pared by 10 bases and J by 1 base, with 15 bases between. CDR3: CATNARGGTDTQYF. The CDR3 nucleotides are TGTGCCACCAATGCCAGGGGGGGCACAGATACGCAGTATTTT. Supplemented by reference TRBV19 and TRBJ2-3, the full variable domain reads DGGITQSPKYLFRKEGQNVTLSCEQNLNHDAMYWYRQDPGQGLRLIYYSQIVNDFQKGDIAEGYSVSREKKESFPLTVTSAQKNPTAFYLCATNARGGTDTQYFGPGTRLTVL.

As concerns this clone: The same CDR3 arises from other DNA sequences in this sample as well. DNA for the CDR3: TGTGCCACCAGCAGGGGACAGGGGGGAACTGAAGCTTTCTTT. Residues: CATSRGQGGTEAFF. The chain joins TRBV15 to TRBJ1-1; 11 bases are a match to TRBD1. Germline CDR1 is LNHNV and CDR2 is YYDKDF (reference sequence). The CDR3 totals 14 residues. V was clipped by 3 bases and J by 5 bases; unmatched bases: 2.

V and J are TRBV2 and TRBJ2-1; D tentatively fits TRBD1 or TRBD2 (5 bases each). Trimming stripped 6 bases from V and 0 bases from J, with 12 bases between. Germline V gene sequence: CDR1 SNHLY, CDR2 FYNNEI. The CDR3 runs to 15 residues. Here the CDR3 reads CASRGESGSYNEQFF. The CDR3 nucleotides read TGTGCCAGCAGAGGGGAGTCCGGCTCCTACAATGAGCAGTTCTTC.

The chain links TRBV30 to TRBJ2-1, with D unresolved. The CDR3 extends over 16 amino acids. Looked up from germline, CDR1 is GTSNPN and CDR2 is SVGIG (reference sequence). V dropped 1 base and J dropped 5 bases, with 18 bases sitting between them. CDR3 nucleotide sequence: TGTGCCTGGAGTGCGTATGTGGCAACGTCCCACAATGAGCAGTTCTTC. This codes for CAWSAYVATSHNEQFF.

J is TRBJ1-6 and V is TRBV6-5; 7 bases match TRBD1. The ends lost 6 bases at V and 7 bases at J; junction bases unmatched: 6. The CDR3 runs to 14 residues. In germline, CDR1 is MNHEY, CDR2 SVGAGI. The CDR3 loop is CASSSGQENSPLHF. CDR3 coding DNA: TGTGCCAGCAGCTCAGGACAGGAAAATTCACCCCTCCACTTT.

The gene calls are TRBV6-1 and TRBJ1-2; the D gene is possibly TRBD1 (6 bases). Germline values: CDR1 MNHNS, CDR2 SASEGT. Between the trimmed V and J ends, which lost 2 bases and 7 bases, there was a span of 17 bases. The CDR3 sequence is 15 residues long. The DNA for the CDR3 is TGTGCCAGCAGTGAATTTGTAACAGGGTCGGGTGGCTACACCTTC. Its protein is CASSEFVTGSGGYTF.